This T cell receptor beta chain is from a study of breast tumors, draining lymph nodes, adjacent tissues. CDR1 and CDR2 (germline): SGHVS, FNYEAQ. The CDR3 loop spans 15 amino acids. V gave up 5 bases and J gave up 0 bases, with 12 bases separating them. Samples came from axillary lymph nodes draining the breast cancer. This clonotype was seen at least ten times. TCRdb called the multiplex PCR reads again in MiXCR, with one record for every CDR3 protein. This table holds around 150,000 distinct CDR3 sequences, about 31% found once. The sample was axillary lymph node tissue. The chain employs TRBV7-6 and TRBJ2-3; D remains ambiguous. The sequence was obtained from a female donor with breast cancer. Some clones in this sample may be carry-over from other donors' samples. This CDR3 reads CASSESYLSTDTQYF. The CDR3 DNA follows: TGTGCCAGCAGCGAATCATATTTAAGCACAGATACGCAGTATTTT.